The 9 T cell receptor beta chains listed next were all sequenced from one sample in a study of post-analysis software for immune sequencing data (dated by TCRdb to 2013 to 2016). To prepare the library, PCR was applied. TCRdb lists the instrument as Illumina HiSeq 2500. Unique molecular identifiers were incorporated into TCR beta cDNA libraries to reduce PCR and sequencing biases. TCRdb reworked the public reads: Q25 trimming with fastp, MiXCR clone assembly, productive beta chains retained. One record per CDR3 amino acid sequence lists the most common genes and DNA. This sample is represented by 150,000 or so distinct CDR3 sequences; 35% to 40% of them were singletons. The top ten clones comprise 25% to 30% of the sample. Explained via the paper, the time point label denotes: second blood draw from one MS patient after hematopoietic stem cell transplantation. The sequenced sample was blood, obtained after autologous hematopoietic stem cell transplantation. These receptors were obtained from a girl aged 10 to 17 with multiple sclerosis. Donor details come from another sample of the same person, matched by shared clones.

The chain carries TRBV9 and TRBJ1-4; no clear D gene. Germline-derived CDR1 and CDR2 are SGDLS and YYNGEE. The CDR3 has 14 amino acids. With 4 bases removed from V and 8 bases from J, the gap between germline ends came to 15 bases. The CDR3 bases are TGTGCCAGCAGCCTAGGGTGGGATAGAGAAAAACTGTTTTTT. Its protein is CASSLGWDREKLFF.

The sample holds many counts of this clonotype. The V and J genes are TRBV5-1 and TRBJ2-5, with TRBD1 identical over 9 bases. Germline CDR1 reads SGHRS; CDR2 reads YFSETQ. This CDR3 is 14 amino acids long. Unmatched junction bases numbered 4, after V lost 4 bases and J lost 3 bases. CDR3 DNA sequence: TGCGCCAGCAGCGCCGGGACAGGGAAAGAGACCCAGTACTTC. Protein sequence: CASSAGTGKETQYF.

CDR3 nucleotides: TGCAGCGCCCTCGGTCCTGGCTACACCTTC. Translated: CSALGPGYTF. The chain is built from TRBV29-1 and TRBJ1-2; D gene uncertain. Germline CDR1 SQVTM, CDR2 ANQGSEA. V was trimmed by 7 bases and J by 7 bases, leaving 10 bases between them. This CDR3 contains 10 residues.

CDR3 nucleotides: TGCGCCAGCAGCCGGGACAGGGACCACTATGGCTACACCTTC. Translating it yields CASSRDRDHYGYTF. The chain is built from TRBV5-1 and TRBJ1-2; 9 bases fit TRBD1. V trimming: 4 bases; J trimming: 3 bases; junction bases outside the gene matches: 4. CDR3 length equals 14 residues. The germline V gene has CDR1 SGHRS and CDR2 YFSETQ.

The chain uses TRBV5-1 and TRBJ1-5; D unclear. V lost 2 bases and J 15 bases, leaving 18 bases between the germline ends. The V gene's germline CDR1 is SGHRS and CDR2 YFSETQ. The CDR3 extends over 13 amino acids. The CDR3 coding sequence is TGCGCCAGCAGCTTACGGCCCGGCAGTACCCCGCATTTT. Its translation is CASSLRPGSTPHF. Complete variable domain (other parts from reference TRBV5-1 and TRBJ1-5): KAGVTQTPRYLIKTRGQQVTLSCSPISGHRSVSWYQQTPGQGLQFLFEYFSETQRNKGNFPGRFSGRQFSNSRSEMNVSTLELGDSALYLCASSLRPGSTPHFGDGTRLSIL.

This clonotype was detected a few times. The chain recombines TRBV9 with TRBJ2-5, with D perhaps being TRBD1 or TRBD2 (5 bases each). V lost 4 bases to trimming and J lost 11 bases, with 18 bases between them. This CDR3 region has 13 residues. Germline V gene sequence: CDR1 SGDLS, CDR2 YYNGEE. The CDR3 region has the DNA TGTGCCAGCAGCACCCTGTCCCGAGGGGAGCAGTACTTC. This translates into CASSTLSRGEQYF.

The chain has TRBV18 and TRBJ2-5, with D tentatively TRBD1 (5 bases). CDR1 and CDR2 from the germline V gene are KGHSH and LQKENI. V lost 1 base and J 4 bases, leaving 13 bases between the germline ends. The CDR3 spans 15 residues. The CDR3 coding sequence is TGTGCCAGCTCACCACAGGGGTGGGTAGGAGAGACCCAGTACTTC. This codes for CASSPQGWVGETQYF.

The genes are TRBV5-1 and TRBJ2-7; D ambiguous. CDR3 length: 19 amino acids. V gave up 3 bases and J gave up 0 bases, with 25 bases separating them. In germline, CDR1 is SGHRS, CDR2 YFSETQ. The CDR3 reads CASSSEYQDRTPSSYEQYF. The CDR3 DNA reads as TGCGCCAGCAGCTCCGAGTACCAGGACCGAACGCCGAGCTCCTACGAGCAGTACTTC.

This clonotype was observed many times. This rearrangement joins TRBV29-1 to TRBJ2-4; 11 bases are a match to TRBD1. This CDR3 has 17 amino acids. CDR1 is SQVTM and CDR2 is ANQGSEA in the germline V gene. The V and J ends lost 3 bases and 0 bases, in that order; junction bases with no gene match: 7. The DNA for the CDR3 is TGCAGCGTTGATGGACAGGGGGCCCCTCTAGCCAAAAACATTCAGTACTTC. Protein product: CSVDGQGAPLAKNIQYF.